The 14 T cell receptor beta chains reported below all come from one sample, sequenced in a study of Ad26.COV2.S vaccination and SARS-CoV-2 variants. Clones were sequenced by immunoSEQ multiplex PCR, and TCRdb holds only the in-frame ones, with some missing. The sample lists nearly 400,000 clones; around nine tenths were seen once. Treatment denoted: approximately 18 received Ad26.COV2.S at low or high dose, single or two shots; roughly five received placebo; per-sample allocation not given. All samples were drawn on day 63, counting from the first vaccine or placebo injection. Sequencing was performed on peripheral blood, taken in a trial of Ad26.COV2.S vaccine versus placebo. Source of these receptors: a person aged 18-65 years who received the Ad26.COV2.S COVID-19 vaccine or a placebo.

The rearrangement uses TRBV27 and TRBJ1-4, with TRBD1 as a possible D gene (6 bases). With 4 bases removed from V and 6 bases from J, the gap between germline ends came to 12 bases. The CDR3 totals 14 residues. Germline lookup yields CDR1 MNHEY and CDR2 SMNVEV (reference sequence). CDR3 loop: CASSSTGRYEKLFF. CDR3 sequence (DNA): TGTGCCAGCAGTTCGACAGGCCGTTATGAAAAACTGTTTTTT.

The CDR3 sequence is CASSYQGNYEQYF. DNA for the CDR3: TGTGCCAGCAGTTATCAGGGGAACTACGAGCAGTACTTC. The chain recombines TRBV12-3 or TRBV12-4 with TRBJ2-7, with D possibly matching TRBD1 (6 bases). The CDR3 contains 13 residues. V was cut by 4 bases and J by 3 bases, with 10 bases left in between.

The rearrangement links TRBV30 to TRBJ1-1, with no clear D. V was clipped by 3 bases and J by 0 bases, with 11 bases between them. From germline, CDR1 is GTSNPN and CDR2 SVGIG (reference sequence). The CDR3 loop spans 14 amino acids. Here the CDR3 reads CAWRGRTMNTEAFF. The CDR3 nucleotides read TGTGCCTGGAGAGGTCGTACGATGAACACTGAAGCTTTCTTT.

This rearrangement joins TRBV6-4 to TRBJ2-7, with D uncertain. The germline V gene encodes CDR1 MRHNA and CDR2 SNTAGT. The CDR3 sequence is 12 residues long. The CDR3 region is CARISEPYEQYF. DNA for the CDR3: TGTGCTAGGATAAGCGAACCCTACGAGCAGTACTTC.

The rearrangement uses TRBV5-6 and TRBJ2-1, with 8 bases fitting TRBD1. The V gene end was trimmed by 4 bases and the J gene end by 7 bases; junction bases not matched to a gene: 7. Germline assignment: CDR1 SGHDT and CDR2 YYEEEE. This CDR3 comprises 14 residues. The CDR3 loop reads CASSQRTGSNEQFF. DNA for the CDR3: TGTGCCAGCAGCCAACGGACAGGGTCTAATGAGCAGTTCTTC.

A single count supports this clone. The J gene is TRBJ2-3, the V gene TRBV5-4; D gene unclear. The CDR3 extends over 13 amino acids. The germline V gene encodes CDR1 SGHNT and CDR2 YYREEE (reference sequence). Trimming took 5 bases from V and 5 from J, leaving 12 bases between them. The CDR3 protein is CASRTERRDTQYF. The CDR3 DNA reads as TGTGCCAGCAGGACCGAACGGAGAGATACGCAGTATTTT. Variable domain in full (rest from reference TRBV5-4 and TRBJ2-3): ETGVTQSPTHLIKTRGQQVTLRCSSQSGHNTVSWYQQALGQGPQFIFQYYREEENGRGNFPPRFSGLQFPNYSSELNVNALELDDSALYLCASRTERRDTQYFGPGTRLTVL.

The chain joins TRBV20-1 to TRBJ2-7, with D unresolved. The V gene's germline CDR1 is DFQATT and CDR2 SNEGSKA (reference sequence). The CDR3 has 8 residues. The chain's CDR3 is CYTYEQYF. CDR3 coding DNA: TGCTACACCTACGAGCAGTACTTC.

Only one count was recorded for this clone. The chain has TRBV6-6 and TRBJ2-3, with D hard to call. V was trimmed by 3 bases and J by 4 bases, leaving 11 bases between them. This CDR3 is built from 14 residues. Germline-derived CDR1 and CDR2 are MNHNY and SVGAGI (reference sequence). The CDR3 protein is CASSYRLGSDTQYF. The CDR3 region has the DNA TGTGCCAGCAGTTATCGGCTAGGATCAGATACGCAGTATTTT.

This chain uses TRBV7-3 with TRBJ2-2, with 7 nucleotides matching TRBD1. The trim removed 5 bases at V and 4 bases at J, leaving 4 bases unmatched. Germline lookup yields CDR1 SGHTA and CDR2 FQGTGA. This CDR3 is built from 14 residues. CDR3 in amino acids: CASSRDSSTGELFF. In DNA, the CDR3 is TGTGCCAGCAGCCGGGACAGTTCCACCGGGGAGCTGTTTTTT.

The chain recombines TRBV5-6 with TRBJ2-2, with 7 bases fitting TRBD2. Germline values: CDR1 SGHDT, CDR2 YYEEEE. Trimming cost V 3 bases and J 7 bases; bases outside gene matches: 9. CDR3 length: 15 amino acids. The CDR3 DNA reads TGTGCCAGCAGCTCTGGGGGGAGGGCCGTCGGGGAGCTGTTTTTT. Translating it yields CASSSGGRAVGELFF.

Here the CDR3 reads CASSPLAGRGEQFF. Here the CDR3 DNA reads TGTGCCAGCAGCCCTTTAGCGGGTAGGGGTGAGCAGTTCTTC. The chain has TRBV6-4 and TRBJ2-1; 7 positions agree with TRBD2. Germline CDR1 is MRHNA and CDR2 is SNTAGT. J was trimmed by 9 bases and V by 6 bases; bases with no gene match: 11. This CDR3 is built from 14 residues.

This clone was counted between two and nine times. The chain uses TRBV5-6 and TRBJ1-3; D unresolved. Germline V CDR1 and CDR2: SGHDT, YYEEEE. This CDR3 has 15 amino acids. V dropped 0 bases and J dropped 0 bases, with 7 bases sitting between them. The CDR3 DNA is TGTGCCAGCAGCTTGGGTGCAGACTCTGGAAACACCATATATTTT. Translation gives CASSLGADSGNTIYF.

The rearrangement links TRBV19 to TRBJ2-7; D is possibly TRBD2 (6 bases). This CDR3 spans 15 amino acids. The V end lost 1 base, the J end lost 3 bases, and 13 bases lay between the germline ends. Per the germline V gene, CDR1 is LNHDA and CDR2 is SQIVND (reference sequence). CDR3: CASSIAQRGFYEQYF. DNA for the CDR3: TGTGCCAGTAGTATAGCACAACGGGGGTTCTACGAGCAGTACTTC.

The chain carries TRBV5-4 and TRBJ2-2; D is perhaps TRBD2 (5 bases). Germline CDR1 is SGHNT and CDR2 is YYREEE (reference sequence). V shed 0 bases and J shed 5 bases, with 8 bases lying between them. The CDR3 length is 14 residues. This chain's CDR3 is CASSLEGATGELFF. In DNA, the CDR3 is TGTGCCAGCAGCTTGGAGGGAGCGACCGGGGAGCTGTTTTTT.